The entry that follows covers one T cell receptor beta chain sequence. Its matching antigen is unknown. The CDR3 is 13 residues long. Germline assignment: CDR1 KGHSY and CDR2 FQNENV. Trimming pared 3 bases from V and 3 bases from J, leaving 8 bases between. This record belongs to a study of T cell responses to AZD1222 COVID-19 vaccine. Broader study findings: Clonal diversity was possibly underestimated, and the donors were mostly white British, with more females. Baseline antibody screening turned up just six seropositive AZD1222 recipients. Spike-specific TCR breadth and depth rose after two AZD1222 doses. The CD4 TCRs associated with vaccination extended across spike and predominated at 160-218 and 743-854.

Generated by immunoSEQ multiplex PCR, the TCRdb table keeps only in-frame clones and is missing some. Of around 140,000 clones listed, about nine tenths are singletons. V is TRBV16 and J is TRBJ1-2, with D possibly being TRBD1 (6 bases). This sequence was found in an adult in good health. Sample: peripheral blood, taken on day 0 of AZD1222 vaccination. The CDR3 region has the DNA TGTGCCAGCAGCCACCGGACAGACTATGGCTACACCTTC. Translation: CASSHRTDYGYTF.